This T cell receptor beta chain was sequenced in a study of control samples from healthy donors and cancer patients (dated by TCRdb to about 2020). The germline V gene (reference sequence) provides CDR1 LNHDA and CDR2 SQIVND. From the cysteine up to the phenylalanine, the CDR3 has a length of 14 residues. The CDR3 DNA has 42 bases and is translated from base 1. V is pared back by 5 bases and J by 2 bases, with 12 bases lying between the germline termini. Libraries were prepared through the immunoSEQ multiplex PCR assay. TCRdb holds this immuneACCESS table with in-frame rearrangements only. Some clones are missing; in checked studies, unresolved V genes explain under half, and the rest has no known cause. This sample gives about 81,000 clones in total; around 94% of them show up just once. The top ten clones comprise around 4.5% of the sample. Turning to this clone: No antigen is known for it. No base qualities exist here, and no much larger clone lies one base off it.

The rearranged chain carries TRBV19 and TRBJ2-5; the D segment cannot be called with confidence. The TCR was taken from a young woman in good health. Sequenced: blood. The CDR3 has the sequence CASSRYGGQETQYF. Here is the DNA: TGTGCCAGTAGTCGTTACGGCGGACAAGAGACCCAGTACTTC. Where the CDR3 stops, the reference TRBV19 and TRBJ2-5 genes take over; the full variable domain is DGGITQSPKYLFRKEGQNVTLSCEQNLNHDAMYWYRQDPGQGLRLIYYSQIVNDFQKGDIAEGYSVSREKKESFPLTVTSAQKNPTAFYLCASSRYGGQETQYFGPGTRLLVL.